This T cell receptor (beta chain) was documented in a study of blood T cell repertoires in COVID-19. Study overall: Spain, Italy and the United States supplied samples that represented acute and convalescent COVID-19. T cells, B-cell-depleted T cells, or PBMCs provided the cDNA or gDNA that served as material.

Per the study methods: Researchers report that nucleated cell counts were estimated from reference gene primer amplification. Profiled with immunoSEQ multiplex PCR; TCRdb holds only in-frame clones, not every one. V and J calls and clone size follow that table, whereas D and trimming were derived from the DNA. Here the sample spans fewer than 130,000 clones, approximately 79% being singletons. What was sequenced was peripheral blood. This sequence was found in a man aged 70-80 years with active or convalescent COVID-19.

The CDR3 sequence is CASSGQVSSYNEQFF. CDR3 coding DNA: TGTGCCAGCAGTGGACAGGTCTCCTCCTACAATGAGCAGTTCTTC. This chain uses TRBV2 with TRBJ2-1, with D perhaps TRBD1 (6 bases). Germline V gene lookup returns CDR1 SNHLY and CDR2 FYNNEI. CDR3 length: 15 residues. Trimming cost V 4 bases and J 0 bases, with 10 bases left between them.